These T cell receptor beta chains were read from a single sample in a study of blood T cell repertoires in COVID-19. The protocol was immunoSEQ multiplex PCR, while the TCRdb copy is restricted to in-frame clones and leaves out a portion. The data hold about 100,000 clones, with 89% observed a single time. The sequencing input was peripheral blood. The receptors were gathered from a man in his forties with active or convalescent COVID-19. Both conserved end residues are part of each CDR3. D genes are given only for firm matches. Some rows mark clone size as missing; the rest say once, few, many or name a class of expanded clone.

CDR3nt	CDR3aa	d_gene	j_gene	v_gene	len	abundance
TGTGCCAGCAGGGGCCTGGCTGTGAACACTGAAGCTTTCTTT	CASRGLAVNTEAFF	.	TRBJ1-1	TRBV28	14	once
TGTGCCAGCAGCCCCGGAGCAGGGAGGAGGAAGGGAGAGACCCAGTACTTC	CASSPGAGRRKGETQYF	.	TRBJ2-5	TRBV7-3	17	.
TGCAGTGCTAGTTGGTCGACAGCCCCTACCCGTGACACCTTC	CSASWSTAPTRDTF	.	TRBJ1-2	TRBV20-1	14	.
TGTGCCAGCAGCCAAGATCTGAGGACAGGATCTCGGGAGACCCAGTACTTC	CASSQDLRTGSRETQYF	TRBD1	TRBJ2-5	TRBV3-1/TRBV3-2	17	.
TGTGCCAGCAGTGGAGCGGGGGGGTTCTCCTACGAGCAGTACTTC	CASSGAGGFSYEQYF	TRBD2	TRBJ2-7	TRBV25-1	15	.
TGTGCCAGCAGGTGGACAGGCCAAAATGAAAAACTGTTTTTT	CASRWTGQNEKLFF	TRBD1	TRBJ1-4	TRBV27	14	.
TGTGCCAGCAGCTTGTTTAGCGGGAGGGTCAACGAGCAGTACTTC	CASSLFSGRVNEQYF	TRBD2	TRBJ2-7	TRBV5-4	15	.
TGTGCCAGCAGTAGTGCGCGGGGAAGGGGCGAGCAGTACTTC	CASSSARGRGEQYF	.	TRBJ2-7	TRBV27	14	.
TGTGCCAGCAGCTTAGCGCAGAGGAGGGTCTACAATGAGCAGTTCTTC	CASSLAQRRVYNEQFF	.	TRBJ2-1	TRBV7-2	16	.
TGTGCCAGCAGTTACTCGTTACCCACCGGGACAGATGAACGTAGAGCTTTCTTT	CASSYSLPTGTDERRAFF	TRBD1	TRBJ1-1	TRBV6-2/TRBV6-3	18	.
TGTGCCACCAGCAGAGAGGCTAGCGGCCGTGCCTACAATGAGCAGTTCTTC	CATSREASGRAYNEQFF	TRBD2	TRBJ2-1	TRBV15	17	few
TGTGCCAGCGGGGGCCTTCGCCGATTATATGGCTACACCTTC	CASGGLRRLYGYTF	.	TRBJ1-2	TRBV7-2	14	.
.	CASSVAGEGFLETQYF	.	TRBJ2-5	TRBV9	16	.
TGTGCCACCAGTGATTTTCGACTAGCGGGAGAAAAGCGGTTCTTC	CATSDFRLAGEKRFF	TRBD2	TRBJ2-1	TRBV24-1	15	.
TGTGCCAGCAGTGACAGGACAGGGGGCGCAGATACGCAGTATTTT	CASSDRTGGADTQYF	TRBD1	TRBJ2-3	TRBV6-1	15	once
TGTGCCAGTAGTATAATCACATTAGATACGCAGTATTTT	CASSIITLDTQYF	.	TRBJ2-3	TRBV19	13	once
TGTGCCAGCAGCCCCTTTAAAGGGACTAGCGGGAGCGCAGATACGCAGTATTTT	CASSPFKGTSGSADTQYF	TRBD2	TRBJ2-3	TRBV28	18	.
TGTGCCAGTAGTACAGGTTTCAATCAGCCCCAGCATTTT	CASSTGFNQPQHF	.	TRBJ1-5	TRBV19	13	.
TGCGCCAGCAGCTTGACCGGGAACTCTGGGGCCAACGTCCTGACTTTC	CASSLTGNSGANVLTF	.	TRBJ2-6	TRBV5-1	16	few
TGTGCCAGTAGCCCCCAATTGAACACTGAAGCTTTCTTT	CASSPQLNTEAFF	.	TRBJ1-1	TRBV6-4	13	.
TGTGCCACCGCGCAAACAGAGTCGAACACCGGGGAGCTGTTTTTT	CATAQTESNTGELFF	.	TRBJ2-2	TRBV10-3	15	once
TGTGCCTGGGGAACAGGGTATGGCTACACCTTC	CAWGTGYGYTF	.	TRBJ1-2	TRBV30	11	.
TGTGCCAGCAGCTTTGACAGAGTGTCGGCTGAAGCTTTCTTT	CASSFDRVSAEAFF	.	TRBJ1-1	TRBV7-8	14	.
TGTGCCAGCAGTTTATATACAGGGTCTCAAGAGACCCAGTACTTC	CASSLYTGSQETQYF	.	TRBJ2-5	TRBV27	15	.
TGTGCCAGCAGCCCCGGGACTAGCCGCACAGATACGCAGTATTTT	CASSPGTSRTDTQYF	TRBD2	TRBJ2-3	TRBV5-4	15	.
TGTGCCGCCCGTGCGGCAGCCAGCAATCAGCCCCAGCATTTT	CAARAAASNQPQHF	.	TRBJ1-5	TRBV6-6	14	.
TGTGCCTGGAGAGGCCAGGAAGAGGGTGAAGCTTTCTTT	CAWRGQEEGEAFF	.	TRBJ1-1	TRBV30	13	.
TGCGCCAGCAGCGGAGGGACAGGGGGAGACTATGGCTACACCTTC	CASSGGTGGDYGYTF	TRBD1	TRBJ1-2	TRBV5-1	15	.
TGTGCCAGCAGCTTGGACAGGTTCGGGAGTTATATGGCGCGCGCTGAAGCTTTCTTT	CASSLDRFGSYMARAEAFF	TRBD1	TRBJ1-1	TRBV7-9	19	.
TGTGCCTGGAAAGGGGGGGACAGGGGATCGGGTGGCTACACCTTC	CAWKGGDRGSGGYTF	TRBD1	TRBJ1-2	TRBV30	15	.
TGTGCCAGCAGCTTAGGAGGGGGCTCGGCCTTC	CASSLGGGSAF	TRBD1	TRBJ1-2	TRBV7-9	11	.
TGTGCCAGCAGCTTACGGGACAGGGCCATCAATCAGCCCCAGCATTTT	CASSLRDRAINQPQHF	TRBD1	TRBJ1-5	TRBV7-2	16	.
TGCGCCAGCAGCTTGGAGAGCTCTGGAAACACCATATATTTT	CASSLESSGNTIYF	.	TRBJ1-3	TRBV5-1	14	.
TGTGCCAGCAGTTCTATACAGGGGGCTAAGAATGAGCAGTTCTTC	CASSSIQGAKNEQFF	TRBD1	TRBJ2-1	TRBV27	15	.
TGCGCCAGCAGCTTGTGGAGGGATTCCCATGAGCAGTTCTTC	CASSLWRDSHEQFF	.	TRBJ2-1	TRBV5-1	14	once
TGCAGTGCTAGTGAAGGGGCTTCTAACTATGGCTACACCTTC	CSASEGASNYGYTF	.	TRBJ1-2	TRBV20-1	14	few
TGCGCCAGCATGAGGGGGATACAAGAGACCCAGTACTTC	CASMRGIQETQYF	.	TRBJ2-5	TRBV5-1	13	.
TGTGCCAGCAGCCCCTTTCTAGCGGGAGGATCGATAGATTCCCAAGAGACCCAGTACTTC	CASSPFLAGGSIDSQETQYF	TRBD2	TRBJ2-5	TRBV3-1/TRBV3-2	20	.
TGTGCCAGCGCCCCCGGGACTAGCTCAATGACTGAGACCCAGTACTTC	CASAPGTSSMTETQYF	TRBD2	TRBJ2-5	TRBV7-7	16	.
TGTGCCAGCAGTGCGGGAAACTACAATGAGCAGTTCTTC	CASSAGNYNEQFF	.	TRBJ2-1	TRBV25-1	13	.
TGCGCCAGCAGCCAAGATCCGACAGGACTCTATGGCTACACCTTC	CASSQDPTGLYGYTF	.	TRBJ1-2	TRBV4-1	15	.
TGCGCCAGCAGCCACGGGGACAGGGAAAATCAGCCCCAGCATTTT	CASSHGDRENQPQHF	TRBD1	TRBJ1-5	TRBV4-1	15	.
TGCAGCGCCTTACAGGGCTCTGAAGCTTTCTTT	CSALQGSEAFF	.	TRBJ1-1	TRBV29-1	11	.
TGTGCCATCAGTGATGTCCTGACAGTCGGCGGTGGTGGCTACACCTTC	CAISDVLTVGGGGYTF	.	TRBJ1-2	TRBV10-3	16	.
TGTGCCAGCAAAGGCGGGACAGGGAGGGAGACCCAGTACTTC	CASKGGTGRETQYF	TRBD1	TRBJ2-5	TRBV2	14	.